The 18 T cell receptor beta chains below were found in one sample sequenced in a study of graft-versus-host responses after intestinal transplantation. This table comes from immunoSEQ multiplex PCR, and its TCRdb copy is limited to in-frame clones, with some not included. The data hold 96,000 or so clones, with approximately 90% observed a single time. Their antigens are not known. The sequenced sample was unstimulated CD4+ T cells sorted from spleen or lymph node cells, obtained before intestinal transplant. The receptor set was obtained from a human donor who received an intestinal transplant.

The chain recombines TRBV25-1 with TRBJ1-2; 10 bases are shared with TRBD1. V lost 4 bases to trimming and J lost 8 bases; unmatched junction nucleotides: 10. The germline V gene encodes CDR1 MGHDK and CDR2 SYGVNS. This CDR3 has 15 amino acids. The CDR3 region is CASSVSGTGAGGYTF. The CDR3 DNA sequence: TGTGCCAGCAGTGTTTCCGGGACAGGGGCGGGGGGCTACACCTTC.

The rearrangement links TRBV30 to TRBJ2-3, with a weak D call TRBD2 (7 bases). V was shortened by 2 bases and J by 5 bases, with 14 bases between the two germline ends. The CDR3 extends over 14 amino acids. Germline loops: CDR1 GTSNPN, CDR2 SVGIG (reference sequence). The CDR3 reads CAWSRGGAVDTQYF. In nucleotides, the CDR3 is TGTGCCTGGAGTAGGGGGGGGGCCGTAGATACGCAGTATTTT.

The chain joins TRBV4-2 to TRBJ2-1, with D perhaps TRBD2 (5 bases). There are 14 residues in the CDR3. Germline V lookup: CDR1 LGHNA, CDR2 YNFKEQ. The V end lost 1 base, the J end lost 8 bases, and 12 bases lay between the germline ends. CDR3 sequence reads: CASSQATNSDEQFF. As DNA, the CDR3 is TGTGCCAGCAGCCAAGCGACTAATTCCGATGAGCAGTTCTTC.

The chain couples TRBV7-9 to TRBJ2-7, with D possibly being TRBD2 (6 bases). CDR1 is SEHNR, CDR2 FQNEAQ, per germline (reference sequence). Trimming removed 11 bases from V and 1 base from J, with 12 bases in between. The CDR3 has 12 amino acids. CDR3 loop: CAGGTDSYEQYF. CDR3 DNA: TGTGCCGGAGGGACGGATTCCTACGAGCAGTACTTC. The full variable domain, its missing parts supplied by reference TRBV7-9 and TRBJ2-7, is DTGVSQNPRHKITKRGQNVTFRCDPISEHNRLYWYRQTLGQGPEFLTYFQNEAQLEKSRLLSDRFSAERPKGSFSTLEIQRTEQGDSAMYLCAGGTDSYEQYFGPGTRLTVT.

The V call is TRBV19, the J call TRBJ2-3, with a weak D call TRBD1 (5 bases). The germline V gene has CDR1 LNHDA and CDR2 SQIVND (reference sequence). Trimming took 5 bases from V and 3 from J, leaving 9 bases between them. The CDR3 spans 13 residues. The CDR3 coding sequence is TGTGCCAGTAGTCAACAGGAGACAGATACGCAGTATTTT. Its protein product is CASSQQETDTQYF.

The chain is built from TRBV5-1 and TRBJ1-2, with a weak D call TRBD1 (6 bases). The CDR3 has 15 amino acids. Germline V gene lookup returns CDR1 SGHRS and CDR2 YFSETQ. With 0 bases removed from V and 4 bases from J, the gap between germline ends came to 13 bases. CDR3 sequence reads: CASSLGLGQFYGYTF. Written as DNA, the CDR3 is TGCGCCAGCAGCTTGGGTCTCGGACAGTTCTATGGCTACACCTTC.

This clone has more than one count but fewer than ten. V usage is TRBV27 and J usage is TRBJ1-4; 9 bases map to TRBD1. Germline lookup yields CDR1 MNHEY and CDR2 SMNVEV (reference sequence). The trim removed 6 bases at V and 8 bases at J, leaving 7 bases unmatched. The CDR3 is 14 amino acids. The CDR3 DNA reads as TGTGCCAGCAGGGCACTTGGGACAGGGGAAAAACTGTTTTTT. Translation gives CASRALGTGEKLFF.

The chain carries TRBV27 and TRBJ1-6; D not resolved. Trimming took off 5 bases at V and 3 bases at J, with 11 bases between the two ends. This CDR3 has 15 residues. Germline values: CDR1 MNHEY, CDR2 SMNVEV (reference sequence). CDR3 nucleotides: TGTGCCAGCAGTCCGATACAGAACTATAATTCACCCCTCCACTTT. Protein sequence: CASSPIQNYNSPLHF.

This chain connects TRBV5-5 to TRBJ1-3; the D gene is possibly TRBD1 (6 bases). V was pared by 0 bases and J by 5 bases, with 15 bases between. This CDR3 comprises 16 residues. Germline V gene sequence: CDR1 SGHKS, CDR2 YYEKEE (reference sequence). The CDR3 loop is CASSLAPDRSRNTIYF. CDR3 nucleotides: TGTGCCAGCAGCTTGGCCCCAGACAGGTCAAGAAACACCATATATTTT.

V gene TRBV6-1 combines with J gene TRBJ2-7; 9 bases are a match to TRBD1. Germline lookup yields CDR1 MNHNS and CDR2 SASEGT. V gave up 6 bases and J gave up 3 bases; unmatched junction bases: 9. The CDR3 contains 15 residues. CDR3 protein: CASRKGQGFYYEQYF. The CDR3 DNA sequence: TGTGCCAGCAGGAAGGGACAGGGATTTTACTACGAGCAGTACTTC.

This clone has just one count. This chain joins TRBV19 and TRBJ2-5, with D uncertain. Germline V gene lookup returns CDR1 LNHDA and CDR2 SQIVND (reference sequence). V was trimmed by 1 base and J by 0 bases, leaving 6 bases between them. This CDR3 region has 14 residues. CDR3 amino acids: CASSIVLDQETQYF. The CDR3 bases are TGTGCCAGTAGTATAGTGCTAGACCAAGAGACCCAGTACTTC.

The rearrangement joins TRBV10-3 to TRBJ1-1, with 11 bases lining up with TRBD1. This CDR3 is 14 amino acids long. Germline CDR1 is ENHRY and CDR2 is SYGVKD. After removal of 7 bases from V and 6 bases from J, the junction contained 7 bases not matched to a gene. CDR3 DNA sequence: TGTGCCATCACCGCGGGACAGGGGGTGTCTGAAGCTTTCTTT. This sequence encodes CAITAGQGVSEAFF.

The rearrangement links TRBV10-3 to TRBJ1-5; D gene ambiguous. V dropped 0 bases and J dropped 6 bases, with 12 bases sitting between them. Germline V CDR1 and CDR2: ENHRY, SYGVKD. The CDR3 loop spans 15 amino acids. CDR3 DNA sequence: TGTGCCATCAGTGAGTCATCATTGGCCTCTCAGCCCCAGCATTTT. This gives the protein CAISESSLASQPQHF.

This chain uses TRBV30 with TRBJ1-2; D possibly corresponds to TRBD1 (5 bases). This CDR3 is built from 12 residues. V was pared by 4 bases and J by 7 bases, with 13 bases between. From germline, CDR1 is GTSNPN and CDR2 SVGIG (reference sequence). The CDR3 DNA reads TGTGCCTGGAAGGTAGGGGTACGTGGCTACACCTTC. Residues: CAWKVGVRGYTF.

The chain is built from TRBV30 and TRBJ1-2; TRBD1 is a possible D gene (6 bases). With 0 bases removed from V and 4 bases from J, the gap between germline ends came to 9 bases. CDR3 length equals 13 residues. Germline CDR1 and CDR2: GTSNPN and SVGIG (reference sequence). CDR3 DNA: TGTGCCTGGAGTGTACTAGGGGGCTATGGCTACACCTTC. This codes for CAWSVLGGYGYTF.

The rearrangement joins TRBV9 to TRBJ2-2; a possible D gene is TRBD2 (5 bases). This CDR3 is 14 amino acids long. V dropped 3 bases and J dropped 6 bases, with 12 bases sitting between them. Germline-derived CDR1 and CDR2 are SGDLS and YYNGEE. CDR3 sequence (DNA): TGTGCCAGCAGCGGTTTCGGGGTCCCCGGGGAGCTGTTTTTT. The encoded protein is CASSGFGVPGELFF. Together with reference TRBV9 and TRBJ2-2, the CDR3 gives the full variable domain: DSGVTQTPKHLITATGQRVTLRCSPRSGDLSVYWYQQSLDQGLQFLIQYYNGEERAKGNILERFSAQQFPDLHSELNLSSLELGDSALYFCASSGFGVPGELFFGEGSRLTVL.

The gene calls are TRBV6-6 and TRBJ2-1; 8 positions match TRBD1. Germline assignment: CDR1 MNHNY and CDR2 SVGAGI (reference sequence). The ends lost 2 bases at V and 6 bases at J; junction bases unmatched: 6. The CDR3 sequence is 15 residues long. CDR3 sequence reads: CASSYPTGGLNEQFF. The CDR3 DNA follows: TGTGCCAGCAGTTACCCCACAGGGGGGCTCAATGAGCAGTTCTTC.

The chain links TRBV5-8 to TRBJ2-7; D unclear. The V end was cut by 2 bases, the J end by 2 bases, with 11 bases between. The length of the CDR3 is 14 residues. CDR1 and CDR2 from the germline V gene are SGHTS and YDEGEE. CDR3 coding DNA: TGTGCCAGCAGCTTTCGGAGAACGACCTACGAGCAGTACTTC. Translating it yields CASSFRRTTYEQYF.